This T cell receptor beta chain was identified during a study of blood T cell repertoires in COVID-19. Overall study: T cells, B-cell-depleted T cells, or PBMCs provided the cDNA or gDNA that served as material.

Only a few counts were recorded for this clone. Germline V CDR1 and CDR2: MNHNY, SVGAGI (reference sequence). Trimming removed 2 bases from V and 2 bases from J, with 13 bases in between. The CDR3 loop spans 15 amino acids. Produced via immunoSEQ multiplex PCR; TCRdb's table is partial and in-frame only. The sample has approximately 220,000 clones; roughly 83% are singletons. The chain couples TRBV6-6 to TRBJ2-7; the D gene is possibly TRBD1 (6 bases). The sequencing input was PBMCs or T cells enriched from blood (not recorded which). The clonotype comes from a woman between 40 and 50 years old with acute COVID-19. The CDR3 loop reads CASSYTSDSPYEQYF. The CDR3 DNA sequence: TGTGCCAGCAGTTACACGTCGGACAGTCCCTACGAGCAGTACTTC.